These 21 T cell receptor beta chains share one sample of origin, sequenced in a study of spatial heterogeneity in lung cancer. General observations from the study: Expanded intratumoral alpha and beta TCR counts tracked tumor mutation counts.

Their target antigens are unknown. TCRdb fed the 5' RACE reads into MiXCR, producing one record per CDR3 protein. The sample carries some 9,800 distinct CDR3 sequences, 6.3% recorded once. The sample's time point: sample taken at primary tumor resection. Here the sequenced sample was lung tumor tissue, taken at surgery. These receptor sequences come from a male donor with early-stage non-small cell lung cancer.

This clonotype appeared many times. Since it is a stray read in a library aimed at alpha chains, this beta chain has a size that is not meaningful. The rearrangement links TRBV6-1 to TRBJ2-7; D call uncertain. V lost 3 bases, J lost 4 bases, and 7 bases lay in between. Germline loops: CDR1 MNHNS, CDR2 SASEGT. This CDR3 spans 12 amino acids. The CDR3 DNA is TGTGCCAGCAGTGAGCGGAAATACGAGCAGTACGTC. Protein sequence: CASSERKYEQYV.

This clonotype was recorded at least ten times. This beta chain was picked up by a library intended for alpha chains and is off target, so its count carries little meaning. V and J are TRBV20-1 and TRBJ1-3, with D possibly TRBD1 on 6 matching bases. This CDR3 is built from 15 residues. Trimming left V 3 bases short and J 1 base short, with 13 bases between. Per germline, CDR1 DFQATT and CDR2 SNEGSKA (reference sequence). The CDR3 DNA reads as TGCAGTGCTAGGGCTGACAGGCGTTCTGGAAACACCATATATTTT. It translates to CSARADRRSGNTIYF.

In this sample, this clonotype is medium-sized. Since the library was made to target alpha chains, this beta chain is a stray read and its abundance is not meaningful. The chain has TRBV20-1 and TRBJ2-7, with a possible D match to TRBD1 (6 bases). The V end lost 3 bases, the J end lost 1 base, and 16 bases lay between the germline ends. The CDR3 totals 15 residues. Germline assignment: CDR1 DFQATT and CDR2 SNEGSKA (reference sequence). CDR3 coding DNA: TGCAGTGCTAGCAATCCAGGGGTTAGATCCTACGAGCAGTACTTC. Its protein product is CSASNPGVRSYEQYF.

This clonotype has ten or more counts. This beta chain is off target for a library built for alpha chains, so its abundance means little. The CDR3 loop is CASSWGRRGTEAFF. In DNA, the CDR3 is TGCGCCAGCAGCTGGGGTCGACGGGGCACTGAAGCTTTCTTT. The J gene is TRBJ1-1, the V gene TRBV5-1; D unclear. The V and J ends lost 3 bases and 4 bases respectively, with 13 bases between them. CDR1 is SGHRS, CDR2 YFSETQ, per germline. This CDR3 spans 14 amino acids.

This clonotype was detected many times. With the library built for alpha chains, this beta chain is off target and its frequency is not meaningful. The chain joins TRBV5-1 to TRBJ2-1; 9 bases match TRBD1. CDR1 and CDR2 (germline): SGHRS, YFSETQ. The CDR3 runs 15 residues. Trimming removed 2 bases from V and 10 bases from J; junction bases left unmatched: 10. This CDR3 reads CASSFMLRDRDEQFF. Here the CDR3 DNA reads TGCGCCAGCAGCTTCATGCTCCGGGACAGGGACGAGCAGTTCTTC.

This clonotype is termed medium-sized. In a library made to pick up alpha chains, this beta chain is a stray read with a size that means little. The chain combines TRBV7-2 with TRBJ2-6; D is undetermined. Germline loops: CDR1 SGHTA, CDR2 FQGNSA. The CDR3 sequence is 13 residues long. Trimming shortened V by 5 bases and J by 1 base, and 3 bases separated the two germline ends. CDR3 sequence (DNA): TGTGCCAGCAGCCAGTCTGGGGCCAACGTCCTGACTTTC. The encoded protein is CASSQSGANVLTF.

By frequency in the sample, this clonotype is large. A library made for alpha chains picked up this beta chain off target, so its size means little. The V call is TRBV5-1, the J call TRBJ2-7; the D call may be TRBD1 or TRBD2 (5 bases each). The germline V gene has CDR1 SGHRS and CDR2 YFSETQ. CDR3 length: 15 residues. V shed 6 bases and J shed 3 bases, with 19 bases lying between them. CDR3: CASKRSGTLDYEQYF. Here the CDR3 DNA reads TGCGCCAGCAAAAGGTCCGGGACCCTCGACTACGAGCAGTACTTC.

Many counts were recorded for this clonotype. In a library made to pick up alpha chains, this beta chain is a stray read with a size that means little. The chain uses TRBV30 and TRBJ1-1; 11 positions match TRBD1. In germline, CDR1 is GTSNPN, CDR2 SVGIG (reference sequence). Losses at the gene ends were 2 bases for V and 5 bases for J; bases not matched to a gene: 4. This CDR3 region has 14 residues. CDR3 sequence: CAWSRTGGETEAFF. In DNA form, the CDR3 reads TGTGCCTGGAGTCGGACAGGGGGCGAAACTGAAGCTTTCTTT.

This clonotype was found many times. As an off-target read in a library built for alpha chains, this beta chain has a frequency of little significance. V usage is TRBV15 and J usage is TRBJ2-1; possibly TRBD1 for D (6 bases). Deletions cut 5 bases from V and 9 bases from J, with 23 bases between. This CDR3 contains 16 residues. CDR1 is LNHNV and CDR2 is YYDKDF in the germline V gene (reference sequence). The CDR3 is CATSARPGVLGSEQFF. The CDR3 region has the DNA TGTGCCACCAGCGCCCGCCCAGGGGTTTTGGGCAGTGAGCAGTTCTTC.

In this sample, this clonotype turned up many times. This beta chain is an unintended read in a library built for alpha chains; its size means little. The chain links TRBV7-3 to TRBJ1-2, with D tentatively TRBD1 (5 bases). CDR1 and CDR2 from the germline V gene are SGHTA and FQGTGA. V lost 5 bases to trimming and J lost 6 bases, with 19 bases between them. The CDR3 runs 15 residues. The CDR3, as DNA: TGTGCCAGCAGCCCGATGGGGGGTACAAGCCATGGCTACACCTTC. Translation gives CASSPMGGTSHGYTF.

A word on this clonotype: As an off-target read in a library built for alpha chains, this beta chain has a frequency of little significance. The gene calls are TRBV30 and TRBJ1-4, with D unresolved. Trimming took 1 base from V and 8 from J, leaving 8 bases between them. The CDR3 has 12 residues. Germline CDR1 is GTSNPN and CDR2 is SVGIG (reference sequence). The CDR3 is CAWSGGLEKLFF. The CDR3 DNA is TGTGCCTGGAGTGGGGGTCTCGAAAAACTGTTTTTT.

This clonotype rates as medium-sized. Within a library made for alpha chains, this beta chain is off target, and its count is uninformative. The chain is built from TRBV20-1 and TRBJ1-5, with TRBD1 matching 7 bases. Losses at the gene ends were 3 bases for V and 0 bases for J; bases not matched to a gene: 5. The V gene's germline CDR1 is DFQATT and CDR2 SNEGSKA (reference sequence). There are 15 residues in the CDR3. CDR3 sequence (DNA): TGCAGTGCTAGGGACAGGCGATATAGCAATCAGCCCCAGCATTTT. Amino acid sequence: CSARDRRYSNQPQHF.

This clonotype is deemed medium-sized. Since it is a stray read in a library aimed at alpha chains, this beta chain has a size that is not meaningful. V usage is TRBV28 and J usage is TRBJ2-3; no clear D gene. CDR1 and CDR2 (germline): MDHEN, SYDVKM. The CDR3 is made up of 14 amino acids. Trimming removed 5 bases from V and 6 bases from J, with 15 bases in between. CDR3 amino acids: CASSTPDRVDTQYF. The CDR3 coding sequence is TGTGCCAGCAGTACTCCCGACCGGGTGGATACGCAGTATTTT.

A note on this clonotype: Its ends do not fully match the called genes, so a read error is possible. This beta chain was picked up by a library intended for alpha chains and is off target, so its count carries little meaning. CDR3 sequence reads: CSAREVAGLPYEQYF. In DNA form, the CDR3 reads TGCAGTGCGAGAGAGGTAGCGGGCCTTCCCTACGAGCAGTACTTC. The chain uses TRBV20-1 and TRBJ2-7; 7 bases line up with TRBD2. The CDR3 length is 15 residues. Germline assignment: CDR1 DFQATT and CDR2 SNEGSKA (reference sequence).

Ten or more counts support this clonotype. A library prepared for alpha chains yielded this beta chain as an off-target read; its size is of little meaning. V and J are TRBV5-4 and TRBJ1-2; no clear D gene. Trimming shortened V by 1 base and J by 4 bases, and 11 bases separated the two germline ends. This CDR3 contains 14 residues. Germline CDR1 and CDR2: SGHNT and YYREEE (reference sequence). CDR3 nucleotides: TGTGCCAGCAGCTTGCCCAGGACCCGCTATGGCTACACCTTC. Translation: CASSLPRTRYGYTF.

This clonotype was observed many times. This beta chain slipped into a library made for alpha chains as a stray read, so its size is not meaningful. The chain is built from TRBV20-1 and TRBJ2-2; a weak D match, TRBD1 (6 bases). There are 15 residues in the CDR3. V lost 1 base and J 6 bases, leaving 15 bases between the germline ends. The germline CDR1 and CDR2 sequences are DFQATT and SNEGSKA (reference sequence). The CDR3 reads CSARGQVRYPGELFF. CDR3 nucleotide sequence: TGCAGTGCTAGAGGACAGGTCCGGTATCCCGGGGAGCTGTTTTTT.

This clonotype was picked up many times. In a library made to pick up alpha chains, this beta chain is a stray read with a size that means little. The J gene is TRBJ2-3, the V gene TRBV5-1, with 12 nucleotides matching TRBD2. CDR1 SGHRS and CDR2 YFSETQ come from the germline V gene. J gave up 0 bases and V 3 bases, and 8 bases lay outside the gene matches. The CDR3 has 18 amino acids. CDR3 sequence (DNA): TGCGCCAGCAGCTCTGGACTAGCGGGATTAACTAGCACAGATACGCAGTATTTT. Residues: CASSSGLAGLTSTDTQYF.

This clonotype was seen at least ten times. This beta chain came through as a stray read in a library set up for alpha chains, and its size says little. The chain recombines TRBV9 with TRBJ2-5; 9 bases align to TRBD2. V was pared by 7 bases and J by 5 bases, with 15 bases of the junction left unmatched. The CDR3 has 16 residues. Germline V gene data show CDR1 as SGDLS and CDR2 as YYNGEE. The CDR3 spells CASRPSGIRFLETQYF. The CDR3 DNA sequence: TGTGCCAGCCGGCCTAGCGGGATCCGGTTCCTGGAGACCCAGTACTTC.

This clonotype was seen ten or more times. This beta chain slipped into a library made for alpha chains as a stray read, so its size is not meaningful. The CDR3 loop is CASSSKGIYTF. In nucleotides, the CDR3 is TGTGCCAGCAGCTCAAAGGGGATATACACCTTC. The rearrangement joins TRBV7-9 to TRBJ1-2; D might be TRBD1 (5 bases). The germline V and J ends were trimmed by 4 bases and 11 bases, with 11 bases remaining between them. Germline V lookup: CDR1 SEHNR, CDR2 FQNEAQ (reference sequence). This CDR3 has 11 amino acids. The whole variable domain, remainder taken from reference TRBV7-9 and TRBJ1-2, is DTGVSQNPRHKITKRGQNVTFRCDPISEHNRLYWYRQTLGQGPEFLTYFQNEAQLEKSRLLSDRFSAERPKGSFSTLEIQRTEQGDSAMYLCASSSKGIYTFGSGTRLTVV.

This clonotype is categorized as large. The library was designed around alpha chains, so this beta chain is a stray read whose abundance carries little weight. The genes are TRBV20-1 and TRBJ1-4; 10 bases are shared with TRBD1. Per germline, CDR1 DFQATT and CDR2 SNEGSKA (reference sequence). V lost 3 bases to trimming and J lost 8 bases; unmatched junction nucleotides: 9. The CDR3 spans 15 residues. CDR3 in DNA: TGCAGTGCTAGGGCACCCGGGACAGGGGCAGAAAAACTGTTTTTT. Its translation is CSARAPGTGAEKLFF.

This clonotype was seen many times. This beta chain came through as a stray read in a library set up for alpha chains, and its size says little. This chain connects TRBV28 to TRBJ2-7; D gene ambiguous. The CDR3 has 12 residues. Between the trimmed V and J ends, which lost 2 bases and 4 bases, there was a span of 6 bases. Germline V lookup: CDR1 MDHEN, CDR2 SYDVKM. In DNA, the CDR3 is TGTGCCAGCAGTTTACAGGCGTACGAGCAGTACTTC. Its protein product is CASSLQAYEQYF. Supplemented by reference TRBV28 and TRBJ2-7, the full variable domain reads DVKVTQSSRYLVKRTGEKVFLECVQDMDHENMFWYRQDPGLGLRLIYFSYDVKMKEKGDIPEGYSVSREKKERFSLILESASTNQTSMYLCASSLQAYEQYFGPGTRLTVT.